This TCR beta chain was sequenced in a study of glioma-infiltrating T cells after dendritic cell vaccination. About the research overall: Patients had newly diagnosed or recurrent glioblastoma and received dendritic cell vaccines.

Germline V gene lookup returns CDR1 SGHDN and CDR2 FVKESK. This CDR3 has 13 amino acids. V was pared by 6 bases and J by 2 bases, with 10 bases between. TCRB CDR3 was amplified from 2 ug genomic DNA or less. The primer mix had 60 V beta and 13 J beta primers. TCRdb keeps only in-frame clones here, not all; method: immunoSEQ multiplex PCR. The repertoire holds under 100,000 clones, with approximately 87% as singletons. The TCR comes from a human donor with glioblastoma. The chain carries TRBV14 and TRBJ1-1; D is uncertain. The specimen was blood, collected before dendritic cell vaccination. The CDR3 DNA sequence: TGTGCCAGCAGTACACACGTAAACACTGAAGCTTTCTTT. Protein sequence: CASSTHVNTEAFF.